This TCR beta chain was captured by sequencing in a study of spatial heterogeneity in lung cancer. Germline V gene sequence: CDR1 MNHNS, CDR2 SASEGT. V was shortened by 4 bases and J by 5 bases, with 12 bases between the two germline ends. The CDR3 has 14 amino acids. General study findings and limits: Intratumoral expanded alpha and beta TCR counts were found to track tumor mutation counts.

This clonotype turned up a few times. The antigen remains unidentified. TCRdb fed the 5' RACE reads into MiXCR, producing one record per CDR3 protein. This sample has approximately 23,000 distinct CDR3 sequences, with around 4.8% found just once. Time point: sample taken at primary tumor resection. This clonotype originated in a male donor with early-stage non-small cell lung cancer. The sequencing here drew on lung tumor tissue, taken at surgery. This chain uses TRBV6-1 with TRBJ1-5, with a tentative D call TRBD1 (5 bases). The CDR3 spells CASSVERGYQPQHF. CDR3 DNA sequence: TGTGCCAGCAGTGTGGAGAGGGGTTATCAGCCCCAGCATTTT.